One and the same sample provided the 15 T cell receptor beta chains below, sequenced in a study of blood T cell repertoires in COVID-19. Libraries were prepared by immunoSEQ multiplex PCR; TCRdb keeps only in-frame clonotypes and omits some of them. This sample has fewer than 250,000 clones; about nine tenths occur once, and the top ten carry approximately 2.5%. Input material: peripheral blood. Every receptor here comes from a man under 40 with COVID-19, enrolled during active disease.

The rearrangement joins TRBV7-2 to TRBJ2-3; 8 bases line up with TRBD2. Germline V gives CDR1 SGHTA, CDR2 FQGNSA. The CDR3 loop spans 18 amino acids. V lost 5 bases, J lost 5 bases, and 18 bases stayed unmatched. The CDR3 loop is CASSLRGGVVWERDTQYF. CDR3 nucleotide sequence: TGTGCCAGCAGCCTCCGGGGGGGGGTCGTCTGGGAGAGAGATACGCAGTATTTT.

The rearrangement uses TRBV5-6 and TRBJ2-4, with D perhaps TRBD2 (5 bases). Germline CDR1 and CDR2: SGHDT and YYEEEE. This CDR3 contains 17 residues. Trimming left V 2 bases short and J 0 bases short, with 15 bases between. Here the CDR3 reads CASSFRRSGLAKNIQYF. CDR3 sequence (DNA): TGTGCCAGCAGCTTTAGGAGGTCCGGCTTAGCCAAAAACATTCAGTACTTC. Drawing the rest from reference TRBV5-6 and TRBJ2-4, the complete variable domain is DAGVTQSPTHLIKTRGQQVTLRCSPKSGHDTVSWYQQALGQGPQFIFQYYEEEERQRGNFPDRFSGHQFPNYSSELNVNALLLGDSALYLCASSFRRSGLAKNIQYFGAGTRLSVL.

The table lists this clone with a few counts. V is TRBV29-1 and J is TRBJ1-2; D may be TRBD1 (6 bases). Per the germline V gene, CDR1 is SQVTM and CDR2 is ANQGSEA. Trimming pared 5 bases from V and 6 bases from J, leaving 13 bases between. The CDR3 contains 12 residues. The CDR3 DNA reads TGCAGCGTTACGGACAGCCTTGATGGCTACACCTTC. Translated: CSVTDSLDGYTF.

The chain links TRBV4-1 to TRBJ1-1, with D perhaps matching TRBD1 (5 bases). With 0 bases removed from V and 6 bases from J, the gap between germline ends came to 14 bases. The CDR3 consists of 15 residues. The germline V gene encodes CDR1 MGHRA and CDR2 YSYEKL. The CDR3 nucleotides are TGCGCCAGCAGCCAAGATATCCGGGGGAGAGCTGAAGCTTTCTTT. This codes for CASSQDIRGRAEAFF.

The chain recombines TRBV10-3 with TRBJ1-5; D might be TRBD1 (6 bases). The germline gives CDR1 ENHRY, CDR2 SYGVKD. CDR3 size: 14 residues. With 3 bases removed from V and 7 bases from J, the gap between germline ends came to 13 bases. CDR3 DNA: TGTGCCATCAGTGACGGGGGGCCAAACCAGCCCCAGCATTTT. Translated, it gives CAISDGGPNQPQHF.

A remark on this clone: Other DNA sequences from this sample encode an identical CDR3 as well. The chain recombines TRBV6-5 with TRBJ1-2; D is uncertain. With 0 bases removed from V and 0 bases from J, the gap between germline ends came to 2 bases. This CDR3 region has 13 residues. CDR1 is MNHEY and CDR2 is SVGAGI in the germline V gene. CDR3 DNA: TGTGCCAGCAGTTACTCCGCTAACTATGGCTACACCTTC. Translating it yields CASSYSANYGYTF.

The V gene is TRBV6-2 or TRBV6-3, the J gene TRBJ1-1, with 8 bases that match TRBD1. J was trimmed by 1 base and V by 6 bases; bases with no gene match: 7. The germline V gene encodes CDR1 MNHEY and CDR2 SVGEGT. This CDR3 region has 15 residues. The CDR3 DNA reads TGTGCCAGCAGCAAGCCCGGACAGGGGAACACTGAAGCTTTCTTT. Protein sequence: CASSKPGQGNTEAFF.

V usage is TRBV7-9 and J usage is TRBJ1-4; D might be TRBD1 (6 bases). V gave up 1 base and J gave up 4 bases, with 13 bases separating them. The CDR3 is made up of 16 amino acids. Germline V gene sequence: CDR1 SEHNR, CDR2 FQNEAQ (reference sequence). The CDR3 is CASSLEAGAGNEKLFF. The CDR3 nucleotides are TGTGCCAGCAGCTTAGAAGCAGGGGCCGGTAATGAAAAACTGTTTTTT.

This chain uses TRBV7-9 with TRBJ1-2; 8 nucleotides align to TRBD1. The CDR3 sequence is 14 residues long. The junction had 8 bases not matched to a gene; V was cut back by 7 bases and J by 4 bases. Per germline, CDR1 SEHNR and CDR2 FQNEAQ (reference sequence). The CDR3, as DNA: TGTGCCAGCACCCCAATAGGGACAGGCTATGGCTACACCTTC. This gives the protein CASTPIGTGYGYTF.

V and J are TRBV19 and TRBJ1-1; weak D call: TRBD1 (5 bases). Germline loops: CDR1 LNHDA, CDR2 SQIVND (reference sequence). The CDR3 is 15 amino acids. V dropped 1 base and J dropped 4 bases, with 13 bases sitting between them. CDR3 in DNA: TGTGCCAGTAGTATAGGTTCGGTGGGGGGCACTGAAGCTTTCTTT. It translates to CASSIGSVGGTEAFF. The full variable domain, with the rest looked up from reference TRBV19 and TRBJ1-1, is DGGITQSPKYLFRKEGQNVTLSCEQNLNHDAMYWYRQDPGQGLRLIYYSQIVNDFQKGDIAEGYSVSREKKESFPLTVTSAQKNPTAFYLCASSIGSVGGTEAFFGQGTRLTVV.

The chain has TRBV18 and TRBJ1-1; weak D call: TRBD1 (6 bases). Trimming stripped 3 bases from V and 7 bases from J, with 18 bases between. The CDR3 totals 15 residues. The germline gives CDR1 KGHSH, CDR2 LQKENI. CDR3 in DNA: TGTGCCAGCTCACCTTCCTCGACAGGCCTGAGTGAAGCTTTCTTT. It specifies CASSPSSTGLSEAFF.

The rearrangement joins TRBV5-4 to TRBJ1-1; a weak D match, TRBD1 (6 bases). There are 15 residues in the CDR3. The V gene lost 5 bases and the J gene lost 2 bases, with 16 bases spanning the gap. Germline V gene data show CDR1 as SGHNT and CDR2 as YYREEE (reference sequence). DNA for the CDR3: TGTGCCAGCAGTTCGACGGGACACTTCAACACTGAAGCTTTCTTT. It codes for CASSSTGHFNTEAFF.

The V call is TRBV6-5, the J call TRBJ1-3; D may be TRBD1 (6 bases). The CDR3 consists of 14 residues. CDR1 and CDR2 (germline): MNHEY, SVGAGI. The germline V and J ends were trimmed by 0 bases and 5 bases, with 8 bases remaining between them. The CDR3 DNA is TGTGCCAGCAGTTACTCGGGACACAGAAACACCATATATTTT. Translating gives CASSYSGHRNTIYF.

The CDR3 protein is CASRNRGANTEAFF. DNA of the CDR3: TGTGCCAGCAGGAACAGGGGGGCGAACACTGAAGCTTTCTTT. V is TRBV6-6 and J is TRBJ1-1; TRBD1 matches at 8 bases. Per the germline V gene, CDR1 is MNHNY and CDR2 is SVGAGI (reference sequence). The CDR3 has 14 amino acids. V shed 6 bases, J shed 1 base, and the junction held 4 bases outside the gene matches.

This clone was picked up one time. The chain recombines TRBV7-9 with TRBJ1-2; possible D gene TRBD1, 6 bases. V lost 2 bases and J lost 8, with 18 bases in between. Germline CDR1 reads SEHNR; CDR2 reads FQNEAQ (reference sequence). This CDR3 has 15 residues. The CDR3 DNA reads as TGTGCCAGCAGCTTACGGATATCAGGGGCGGACGGCTACACCTTC. Amino acid sequence: CASSLRISGADGYTF. Full variable domain (outside the CDR3, taken from reference TRBV7-9 and TRBJ1-2): DTGVSQNPRHKITKRGQNVTFRCDPISEHNRLYWYRQTLGQGPEFLTYFQNEAQLEKSRLLSDRFSAERPKGSFSTLEIQRTEQGDSAMYLCASSLRISGADGYTFGSGTRLTVV.